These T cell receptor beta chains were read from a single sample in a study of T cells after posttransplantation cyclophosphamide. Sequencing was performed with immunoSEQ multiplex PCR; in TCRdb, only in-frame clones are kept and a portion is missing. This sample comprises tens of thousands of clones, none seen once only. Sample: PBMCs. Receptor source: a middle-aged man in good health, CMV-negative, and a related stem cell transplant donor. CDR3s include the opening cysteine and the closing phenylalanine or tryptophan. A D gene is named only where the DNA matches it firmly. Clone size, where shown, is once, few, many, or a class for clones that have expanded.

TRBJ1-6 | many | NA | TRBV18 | CASSPGQTQNSPLHF | TGTGCCAGCTCACCAGGACAGACTCAGAATTCACCCCTCCACTTT
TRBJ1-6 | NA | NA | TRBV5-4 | CASSPQGTTRGSPLHF | TGTGCCAGCAGCCCACAGGGAACTACTAGAGGTTCACCCCTCCACTTT
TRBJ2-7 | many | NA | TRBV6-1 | CALSPIAGSSYEQYF | TGTGCTTTAAGTCCCATCGCGGGGAGCTCCTACGAGCAGTACTTC
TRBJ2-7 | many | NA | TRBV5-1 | CASSSGTIDEQYF | TGCGCCAGCAGCTCCGGGACAATCGACGAGCAGTACTTC
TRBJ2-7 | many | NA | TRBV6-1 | CASSVDRYEQYF | TGTGCCAGCAGTGTCGACAGATACGAGCAGTACTTC
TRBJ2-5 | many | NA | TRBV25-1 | CASSDFRGRGETQYF | TGTGCCAGCAGTGACTTCCGAGGCAGGGGAGAGACCCAGTACTTC
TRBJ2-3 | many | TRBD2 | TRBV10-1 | CASSAYTGTRRYTQYF | TGCGCCAGCAGTGCCTACACCGGGACTAGAAGATATACGCAGTATTTT
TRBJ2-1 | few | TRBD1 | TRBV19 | CAAGAGQDHNEQFF | TGTGCCGCAGGGGCGGGACAGGATCACAACGAGCAGTTCTTC
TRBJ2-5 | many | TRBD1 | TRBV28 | CASSSSDRGGQETQYF | TGTGCCAGCAGTTCCTCGGACAGGGGTGGGCAAGAGACCCAGTACTTC
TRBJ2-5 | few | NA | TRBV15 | CATSTPRAPKEAQYF | TGTGCCACCAGCACTCCGAGAGCACCTAAAGAGGCCCAGTACTTC
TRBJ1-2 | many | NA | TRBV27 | CASSLTSGKHSATF | TGTGCCAGCAGTTTGACGAGCGGGAAGCACTCCGCCACCTTC
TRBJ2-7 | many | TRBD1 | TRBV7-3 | CASSASPGQGYEQYF | TGTGCCAGCAGCGCCTCTCCGGGACAGGGCTACGAGCAGTACTTC
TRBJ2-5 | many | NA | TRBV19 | CASSPRRGTQYF | TGTGCCAGTAGCCCCCGCAGGGGGACCCAGTACTTC
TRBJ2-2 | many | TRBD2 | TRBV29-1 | CSVRGTSGRGDTGELFF | TGCAGCGTTAGGGGGACTAGCGGGAGAGGGGACACCGGGGAGCTGTTTTTT
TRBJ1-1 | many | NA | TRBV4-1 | CASSLLELAGSGTEAFF | TGCGCCAGCAGCCTATTGGAACTGGCCGGGAGTGGGACTGAAGCTTTCTTT
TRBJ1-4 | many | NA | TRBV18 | CASSQNEKLFF | TGTGCCAGCTCCCAAAATGAAAAACTGTTTTTT
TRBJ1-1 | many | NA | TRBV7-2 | CASKNPWGDTEAFF | TGTGCCAGTAAAAACCCTTGGGGGGACACTGAAGCTTTCTTT
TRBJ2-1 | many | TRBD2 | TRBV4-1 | CASSPLAGAVGYNEQFF | TGCGCCAGCTCCCCCTTAGCGGGAGCGGTCGGGTACAATGAGCAGTTCTTC
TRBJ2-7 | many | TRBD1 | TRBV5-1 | CASRRGPSHEQYF | TGCGCCAGCAGAAGGGGGCCTTCCCACGAGCAGTACTTC
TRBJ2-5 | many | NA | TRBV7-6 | CASSPSAGEMTQYF | TGTGCCAGCAGCCCCTCAGCAGGGGAAATGACCCAGTACTTC
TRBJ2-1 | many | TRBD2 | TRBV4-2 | CASSQVVSGGMFNEQFF | TGTGCCAGCAGCCAAGTTGTTAGCGGGGGCATGTTCAATGAGCAGTTCTTC
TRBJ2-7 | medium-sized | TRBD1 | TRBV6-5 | CASSPGTGRYEQYF | TGTGCCAGCAGCCCCGGGACAGGGAGATACGAGCAGTACTTC
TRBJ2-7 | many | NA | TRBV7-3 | CASTNYPRDEQYF | TGTGCCAGCACCAACTATCCCCGGGACGAGCAGTACTTC
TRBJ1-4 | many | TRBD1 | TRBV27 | CASSRDRGREKLFF | TGTGCCAGCAGTAGAGACAGGGGGCGTGAAAAACTGTTTTTT